These 24 T cell receptor beta chains share one sample of origin, sequenced in a study of blood T cell repertoires in COVID-19. Produced via immunoSEQ multiplex PCR; TCRdb's table is partial and in-frame only. The sample lists 86,000 or so clones; roughly 96% were seen once. The specimen sequenced was peripheral blood. The receptors derive from a human donor with active COVID-19. The donor label of this sample is uncertain.

J is TRBJ1-4 and V is TRBV4-2; D is possibly TRBD1 (5 bases). Trimming cost V 2 bases and J 8 bases, with 12 bases left between them. CDR1 and CDR2 from the germline V gene are LGHNA and YNFKEQ. The CDR3 runs 14 residues. The CDR3 sequence is CASSQHGGDEKLFF. The CDR3 coding sequence is TGTGCCAGCAGCCAACACGGAGGGGACGAAAAACTGTTTTTT.

The rearrangement joins TRBV10-3 to TRBJ2-7; 8 nucleotides align to TRBD1. V was clipped by 9 bases and J by 1 base; unmatched bases: 17. The CDR3 runs to 17 residues. Germline V gene sequence: CDR1 ENHRY, CDR2 SYGVKD. The DNA of the CDR3 is TGTGCCATTGCTCCCCGCCCGCCGGGACAGGATTCCTACGAGCAGTACTTC. This gives the protein CAIAPRPPGQDSYEQYF.

The rearrangement joins TRBV12-3 or TRBV12-4 to TRBJ1-2, with 7 bases matching TRBD1. CDR3 length: 13 residues. The J segment lost 4 bases and the V segment lost 6 bases, leaving 5 bases of the junction unmatched. The CDR3 nucleotides read TGTGCCAGCAGGACTACAGGGGCCTATGGCTACACCTTC. This gives the protein CASRTTGAYGYTF.

The rearrangement joins TRBV18 to TRBJ2-1; 10 positions match TRBD2. This CDR3 spans 16 amino acids. Germline V gene sequence: CDR1 KGHSH, CDR2 LQKENI. Trimming at V came to 3 bases and at J to 3 bases, leaving 5 bases not matched to a gene. CDR3 DNA: TGTGCCAGCTCACCCGATAGCGGGGGGATCTACAATGAGCAGTTCTTC. Translated: CASSPDSGGIYNEQFF. The full variable domain, its missing parts supplied by reference TRBV18 and TRBJ2-1, is NAGVMQNPRHLVRRRGQEARLRCSPMKGHSHVYWYRQLPEEGLKFMVYLQKENIIDESGMPKERFSAEFPKEGPSILRIQQVVRGDSAAYFCASSPDSGGIYNEQFFGPGTRLTVL.

The chain's CDR3 is CASSLGQGTTGELFF. CDR3 DNA: TGTGCCAGCAGCTTAGGGCAGGGGACCACCGGGGAGCTGTTTTTT. The chain joins TRBV7-9 to TRBJ2-2; D might be TRBD1 (6 bases). The CDR3 contains 15 residues. Trimming pared 1 base from V and 4 bases from J, leaving 10 bases between. Per germline, CDR1 SEHNR and CDR2 FQNEAQ (reference sequence).

V usage is TRBV5-1 and J usage is TRBJ2-7; a weak D match, TRBD1 (7 bases). Germline CDR1 SGHRS, CDR2 YFSETQ. The CDR3 consists of 12 residues. Trimming cost V 4 bases and J 4 bases, with 9 bases left between them. The CDR3 DNA reads as TGCGCCAGCAGCGCGGGACAGTACGAGCAGTACTTC. It encodes CASSAGQYEQYF.

J is TRBJ2-7 and V is TRBV5-1, with TRBD2 as a possible D gene (7 bases). The V end was cut by 0 bases, the J end by 6 bases, with 19 bases between. From germline, CDR1 is SGHRS and CDR2 YFSETQ. This CDR3 region has 16 residues. The CDR3 region has the DNA TGCGCCAGCAGCTTGGCCGCGGGGGCAGTATCTGGCGAGCAGTACTTC. Its protein is CASSLAAGAVSGEQYF.

The chain employs TRBV4-2 and TRBJ1-1, with D perhaps TRBD1 (6 bases). The germline gives CDR1 LGHNA, CDR2 YNFKEQ. The CDR3 is made up of 16 amino acids. The germline V and J ends were trimmed by 0 bases and 1 base, with 12 bases remaining between them. This CDR3 reads CASSQEGGAWNTEAFF. CDR3 coding DNA: TGTGCCAGCAGCCAAGAAGGGGGGGCCTGGAACACTGAAGCTTTCTTT.

This chain joins TRBV2 and TRBJ2-3, with a weak D call TRBD1 (6 bases). The V gene lost 6 bases and the J gene lost 1 base, with 11 bases spanning the gap. The CDR3 contains 14 residues. In germline, CDR1 is SNHLY, CDR2 FYNNEI. The CDR3 sequence is CASSPYRGTDTQYF. The CDR3 DNA reads TGTGCCAGCAGCCCCTACAGGGGCACAGATACGCAGTATTTT.

V and J are TRBV6-2 or TRBV6-3 and TRBJ1-4; 9 bases are shared with TRBD1. CDR3 length: 12 amino acids. J gave up 13 bases and V 5 bases, and 5 bases lay outside the gene matches. Germline assignment: CDR1 MNHEY and CDR2 SVGEGT. For the CDR3, the DNA is TGTGCCAGCAGTGGACAGGGGTTGGGACTGTTTTTT. Translation gives CASSGQGLGLFF.

This sequence joins TRBV28 and TRBJ2-7; D is unclear. The germline V gene has CDR1 MDHEN and CDR2 SYDVKM. The CDR3 spans 15 residues. V was clipped by 5 bases and J by 4 bases, with 18 bases between them. The CDR3 DNA follows: TGTGCCAGCAGTACTCTAGACCCCTTTGGGTACGAGCAGTACTTC. It is translated as CASSTLDPFGYEQYF.

This clone was counted once. The chain combines TRBV18 with TRBJ2-7; 9 nucleotides match TRBD1. Trimming cost V 3 bases and J 2 bases; bases outside gene matches: 5. The germline gives CDR1 KGHSH, CDR2 LQKENI. The CDR3 is made up of 15 amino acids. The DNA for the CDR3 is TGTGCCAGCTCACCCGGAGGGACAGGGACCTACGAGCAGTACTTC. Its translation is CASSPGGTGTYEQYF. The full variable domain, with the rest looked up from reference TRBV18 and TRBJ2-7, is NAGVMQNPRHLVRRRGQEARLRCSPMKGHSHVYWYRQLPEEGLKFMVYLQKENIIDESGMPKERFSAEFPKEGPSILRIQQVVRGDSAAYFCASSPGGTGTYEQYFGPGTRLTVT.

The chain uses TRBV6-5 and TRBJ1-2; possible D gene TRBD1, 6 bases. Germline values: CDR1 MNHEY, CDR2 SVGAGI. CDR3 size: 14 residues. V was cut by 6 bases and J by 1 base, with 12 bases left in between. The CDR3: CASRTPGHNYGYTF. The CDR3 nucleotides are TGTGCCAGCAGAACTCCGGGACATAACTATGGCTACACCTTC.

The chain employs TRBV7-2 and TRBJ2-7; TRBD2 aligns across 9 bases. The junction had 12 bases not matched to a gene; V was cut back by 0 bases and J by 3 bases. Germline CDR1 is SGHTA and CDR2 is FQGNSA. The CDR3 spans 18 residues. The CDR3 coding sequence is TGTGCCAGCAGCTTAGCGACTCTAGCGGGAAATACAGGCTACGAGCAGTACTTC. This codes for CASSLATLAGNTGYEQYF.

The chain couples TRBV6-4 to TRBJ2-1; weak D call: TRBD2 (7 bases). CDR1 and CDR2 from the germline V gene are MRHNA and SNTAGT. V lost 6 bases, J lost 8 bases, and 17 bases lay in between. The CDR3 consists of 14 residues. The CDR3 bases are TGTGCCAGCAGAAGCGGACTAGGGGGGCATGAGCAGTTCTTC. Translating it yields CASRSGLGGHEQFF.

The rearrangement links TRBV6-5 to TRBJ1-2, with TRBD1 identical over 7 bases. Germline CDR1 and CDR2: MNHEY and SVGAGI. The V gene end was trimmed by 6 bases and the J gene end by 8 bases; junction bases not matched to a gene: 9. There are 13 residues in the CDR3. The chain's CDR3 is CASRPTGVYGYTF. The CDR3 DNA reads as TGTGCCAGCAGACCTACAGGGGTGTACGGCTACACCTTC.

In DNA, the CDR3 is TGTGCCGCAACGGCGGACAGTTCTTTGGTTGGCTACACCTTC. Amino acids: CAATADSSLVGYTF. The chain links TRBV28 to TRBJ1-2; maybe TRBD1 (6 bases). Germline V gives CDR1 MDHEN, CDR2 SYDVKM. The CDR3 is 14 amino acids. V was shortened by 11 bases and J by 7 bases, with 23 bases between the two germline ends.

In its sample, this clone was seen a few times. The rearrangement uses TRBV24-1 and TRBJ2-7; 7 positions match TRBD1. The germline CDR1 and CDR2 sequences are KGHDR and SFDVKD. The CDR3 runs to 16 residues. Trimming took 2 bases from V and 5 from J; bases not matched to a gene: 11. The chain's CDR3 is CATSDSGAGGNNEQYF. CDR3 nucleotide sequence: TGTGCCACCAGTGATTCTGGTGCAGGGGGTAACAACGAGCAGTACTTC.

The V call is TRBV6-5, the J call TRBJ2-7, with D maybe TRBD2 (5 bases). V lost 7 bases, J lost 4 bases, and 8 bases lay in between. CDR3 length: 11 amino acids. Germline CDR1 and CDR2: MNHEY and SVGAGI. CDR3 protein: CASIGKYEQYF. The CDR3 region has the DNA TGTGCCAGCATCGGGAAATACGAGCAGTACTTC.

The V gene is TRBV18, the J gene TRBJ2-1; TRBD2 matches at 9 bases. J was trimmed by 9 bases and V by 3 bases; bases with no gene match: 6. This CDR3 contains 14 residues. Germline V gene sequence: CDR1 KGHSH, CDR2 LQKENI. CDR3: CASSPVAGATEQFF. In DNA form, the CDR3 reads TGTGCCAGCTCACCCGTAGCGGGGGCCACTGAGCAGTTCTTC.

The genes are TRBV6-6 and TRBJ1-2; D is uncertain. Germline V gives CDR1 MNHNY, CDR2 SVGAGI (reference sequence). Trimming took 7 bases from V and 7 from J, leaving 22 bases between them. The length of the CDR3 is 15 residues. Here the CDR3 reads CASTKHLEDSSGYTF. The CDR3 coding sequence is TGTGCCAGCACCAAACACCTTGAAGACTCGTCTGGCTACACCTTC.

This clone was observed a single time. The chain uses TRBV24-1 and TRBJ2-3, with 9 bases fitting TRBD2. The length of the CDR3 is 17 residues. With 4 bases clipped from V and 0 bases from J, the junction kept 7 bases outside the gene matches. Germline lookup yields CDR1 KGHDR and CDR2 SFDVKD. CDR3 DNA sequence: TGTGCCACCAGTGACCACGAAACTAGCGGGAGCACAGATACGCAGTATTTT. Translated: CATSDHETSGSTDTQYF.

This chain links TRBV4-3 with TRBJ2-3, with D possibly TRBD1 on 6 matching bases. Trimming cost V 4 bases and J 6 bases, with 14 bases left between them. Germline lookup yields CDR1 LGHNA and CDR2 YSLEER. The CDR3 has 14 amino acids. CDR3 bases: TGCGCCAGCAGCCCCCTAACAGGGCAGGATACGCAGTATTTT. The encoded protein is CASSPLTGQDTQYF.

The chain combines TRBV4-3 with TRBJ1-1, with unresolved D. The CDR3 has 15 amino acids. Trimming left V 0 bases short and J 2 bases short, with 10 bases between. Germline V lookup: CDR1 LGHNA, CDR2 YSLEER. The CDR3 region is CASSQESILNTEAFF. CDR3 in DNA: TGCGCCAGCAGCCAAGAAAGCATACTCAACACTGAAGCTTTCTTT.